The rows below give T cell receptor beta chains drawn from one sample of a study of blood T cell repertoires in COVID-19. Clones were sequenced by immunoSEQ multiplex PCR, and TCRdb holds only the in-frame ones, with some missing. This table holds tens of thousands of clones, about 85% found once. The sample was peripheral blood. These receptors all stem from a man in his 60s with active or convalescent COVID-19. The CDR3 runs from the conserved cysteine through the conserved F or W. The order of the fields is J gene, clone size, V gene, D gene, CDR3 DNA, CDR3 protein. The D gene is left open where the match is weak. The size field is filled for only some rows; it gives once, few, many or a size class.

j_call: TRBJ1-1; clone_size: NA; v_call: TRBV28; d_call: NA; cdr3_nt: TGTGCCAGCAGCTACGGACAGTTTAACACTGAAGCTTTCTTT; cdr3_aa: CASSYGQFNTEAFF
j_call: TRBJ2-2; clone_size: NA; v_call: TRBV5-1; d_call: TRBD2; cdr3_nt: TGCGCCAGCAGTTCTCTCGGGACTAGCGGGATAGGCACCGGGGAGCTGTTTTTT; cdr3_aa: CASSSLGTSGIGTGELFF
j_call: TRBJ1-1; clone_size: once; v_call: TRBV10-2; d_call: TRBD1; cdr3_nt: TGCGCCAGCAGGGGAGGGACAGGGCAGAACACTGAAGCTTTCTTT; cdr3_aa: CASRGGTGQNTEAFF
j_call: TRBJ1-2; clone_size: NA; v_call: TRBV19; d_call: NA; cdr3_nt: TGTGCCAGTAGTACCGGACAGCGGATCTATGGCTACACCTTC; cdr3_aa: CASSTGQRIYGYTF
j_call: TRBJ1-3; clone_size: NA; v_call: TRBV28; d_call: NA; cdr3_nt: TGTGCCAGCAGTTCGGGGGGGGCTGGAAACACCATATATTTT; cdr3_aa: CASSSGGAGNTIYF
j_call: TRBJ1-2; clone_size: NA; v_call: TRBV20-1; d_call: NA; cdr3_nt: TGCAGTGCTAGTCCAATACAGGACGGCTACACCTTC; cdr3_aa: CSASPIQDGYTF
j_call: TRBJ2-1; clone_size: NA; v_call: TRBV3-1/TRBV3-2; d_call: NA; cdr3_nt: TGTGCCAGCAGCCAAGATCTTGTCAGTAACAATGAGCAGTTCTTC; cdr3_aa: CASSQDLVSNNEQFF
j_call: TRBJ2-3; clone_size: NA; v_call: TRBV30; d_call: TRBD2; cdr3_nt: TGTGCCTGGAGAACTAGCGGGAGGATGGTGGATACGCAGTATTTT; cdr3_aa: CAWRTSGRMVDTQYF
j_call: TRBJ1-1; clone_size: NA; v_call: TRBV2; d_call: NA; cdr3_nt: TGTGCCAGCAGTGAGCTGAGGGCGGCTGAAGCTTTCTTT; cdr3_aa: CASSELRAAEAFF
j_call: TRBJ2-3; clone_size: NA; v_call: TRBV5-4; d_call: TRBD2; cdr3_nt: TGTGCCAGCAGCTTGACAGCGGGGGGGCACTATACGCAGTATTTT; cdr3_aa: CASSLTAGGHYTQYF
j_call: TRBJ2-1; clone_size: NA; v_call: TRBV4-1; d_call: TRBD1; cdr3_nt: TGCGCCAGCAGCCGGCAAGTCACCGGGTGGACAGGGGACTACAATGAGCAGTTCTTC; cdr3_aa: CASSRQVTGWTGDYNEQFF
j_call: TRBJ1-2; clone_size: NA; v_call: TRBV5-1; d_call: TRBD1; cdr3_nt: TGCGCCAGCAGCTTGATTGGACAGGGGGCTCTAGACTATGGCTACACCTTC; cdr3_aa: CASSLIGQGALDYGYTF
j_call: TRBJ2-1; clone_size: few; v_call: TRBV29-1; d_call: TRBD1; cdr3_nt: TGCAGCGTCACGAGAACCGGGACAGGGGATAGCGATGAGCAGTTCTTC; cdr3_aa: CSVTRTGTGDSDEQFF
j_call: TRBJ1-1; clone_size: NA; v_call: TRBV19; d_call: NA; cdr3_nt: TGTGCCAGTAGTTCCCCAGGGTGGGTTGAAGCTTTCTTT; cdr3_aa: CASSSPGWVEAFF
j_call: TRBJ2-2; clone_size: NA; v_call: TRBV6-5; d_call: NA; cdr3_nt: TGTGCCAGCAGTTACACCGACTCCGGGACCGGGGAGCTGTTTTTT; cdr3_aa: CASSYTDSGTGELFF
j_call: TRBJ2-5; clone_size: NA; v_call: TRBV27; d_call: NA; cdr3_nt: TGTGCCAGCAGTGGTGGGACAAAGGCGACCCAGTACTTC; cdr3_aa: CASSGGTKATQYF
j_call: TRBJ1-6; clone_size: once; v_call: TRBV7-2; d_call: NA; cdr3_nt: TGTGCCAGCAGCCCTTATAATTCACCCCTCCACTTT; cdr3_aa: CASSPYNSPLHF
j_call: TRBJ2-3; clone_size: few; v_call: TRBV7-2; d_call: NA; cdr3_nt: TGTGCCAGCAGCTTAGACCCAGTCGTGGCAGATACGCAGTATTTT; cdr3_aa: CASSLDPVVADTQYF
j_call: TRBJ2-2; clone_size: NA; v_call: TRBV5-1; d_call: TRBD2; cdr3_nt: TGCGCCAGCAGCATCCCGAAAACTAGCGGGGGTAACACCGGGGAGCTGTTTTTT; cdr3_aa: CASSIPKTSGGNTGELFF
j_call: TRBJ1-5; clone_size: once; v_call: TRBV28; d_call: NA; cdr3_nt: TGTGCCAGCAGTCCAAACAGGTCCCCTCGCAATCAGCCCCAGCATTTT; cdr3_aa: CASSPNRSPRNQPQHF
j_call: TRBJ1-1; clone_size: NA; v_call: TRBV2; d_call: NA; cdr3_nt: TGTGCCAGCAAGAACGCGAGAAACCCTGAAGCTTTCTTT; cdr3_aa: CASKNARNPEAFF
j_call: TRBJ1-3; clone_size: NA; v_call: TRBV5-1; d_call: NA; cdr3_nt: TGCGCCAGCAGCTTGGAGAGAGGTGGAAACACCATATATTTT; cdr3_aa: CASSLERGGNTIYF
j_call: TRBJ2-1; clone_size: few; v_call: TRBV6-2/TRBV6-3; d_call: TRBD2; cdr3_nt: TGTGCCAGCAGTTACCCGCGGGGGGGACTAGCGACCCAGAATGAGCAGTTCTTC; cdr3_aa: CASSYPRGGLATQNEQFF
j_call: TRBJ2-3; clone_size: NA; v_call: TRBV6-1; d_call: NA; cdr3_nt: TGTGCCAGCAGTGAATCGGTCATCCTCCGCACAGATACGCAGTATTTT; cdr3_aa: CASSESVILRTDTQYF
j_call: TRBJ1-5; clone_size: NA; v_call: TRBV6-2/TRBV6-3; d_call: TRBD1; cdr3_nt: TGTGCCAGCAGTTACATCGGACAGGGGAATCAGCCCCAGCATTTT; cdr3_aa: CASSYIGQGNQPQHF
j_call: TRBJ1-5; clone_size: NA; v_call: TRBV2; d_call: NA; cdr3_nt: TGTGCCAGCAGTGTAGGACAGTATAGCAATCAGCCCCAGCATTTT; cdr3_aa: CASSVGQYSNQPQHF
j_call: TRBJ2-1; clone_size: NA; v_call: TRBV6-2/TRBV6-3; d_call: TRBD2; cdr3_nt: TGTGCCAGCAGTTATTTGGCTAGCGGGACGAACCTGAGGTTTATGGATGAGCAGTTCTTC; cdr3_aa: CASSYLASGTNLRFMDEQFF
j_call: TRBJ1-6; clone_size: NA; v_call: TRBV3-1/TRBV3-2; d_call: TRBD1; cdr3_nt: TGTGCCAGCAGCCTCAAGACAGGGTTATTTTCACCCCTCCACTTT; cdr3_aa: CASSLKTGLFSPLHF
j_call: TRBJ2-1; clone_size: NA; v_call: TRBV3-1/TRBV3-2; d_call: TRBD1; cdr3_nt: TGTGCCAGCAGCCTATGGGACAGGGGGGAATACAATGAGCAGTTCTTC; cdr3_aa: CASSLWDRGEYNEQFF
j_call: TRBJ1-5; clone_size: NA; v_call: TRBV19; d_call: NA; cdr3_nt: TGTGCCAGTACCCTACAGGGTAGCAATCAGCCCCAGCATTTT; cdr3_aa: CASTLQGSNQPQHF
j_call: TRBJ2-3; clone_size: NA; v_call: TRBV5-1; d_call: NA; cdr3_nt: TGCGCCAGCAGCTTGGCGGCAGATACGCAGTATTTT; cdr3_aa: CASSLAADTQYF
j_call: TRBJ2-6; clone_size: NA; v_call: TRBV11-2; d_call: TRBD1; cdr3_nt: TGTGCCAGCAGCATCACAGGGGGTGCTGGGGCCAACGTCCTGACTTTC; cdr3_aa: CASSITGGAGANVLTF
j_call: TRBJ2-5; clone_size: NA; v_call: TRBV19; d_call: TRBD1; cdr3_nt: TGTGCCAGTAGTGTCCGGGACAGGGGCCAAGAGACCCAGTACTTC; cdr3_aa: CASSVRDRGQETQYF
j_call: TRBJ2-2; clone_size: NA; v_call: TRBV4-3; d_call: TRBD2; cdr3_nt: TGCGCCAGCAGCCAAGATTTCCCACGGAGCGGGATAAACACCGGGGAGCTGTTTTTT; cdr3_aa: CASSQDFPRSGINTGELFF
j_call: TRBJ2-5; clone_size: NA; v_call: TRBV4-1; d_call: TRBD1; cdr3_nt: TGCGCCAGCAGCCAAGATGGCGGACAGGGGGCACTTGGGGAGACCCAGTACTTC; cdr3_aa: CASSQDGGQGALGETQYF
j_call: TRBJ1-3; clone_size: NA; v_call: TRBV6-6; d_call: NA; cdr3_nt: TGTGCCAGCATGAAAACTAGCAGCGGCTCTGGAAACACCATATATTTT; cdr3_aa: CASMKTSSGSGNTIYF
j_call: TRBJ2-2; clone_size: NA; v_call: TRBV19; d_call: NA; cdr3_nt: TGTGCCACCAAATACACCGGGGAGCTGTTTTTT; cdr3_aa: CATKYTGELFF
j_call: TRBJ1-4; clone_size: NA; v_call: TRBV4-1; d_call: TRBD1; cdr3_nt: TGCGCCAGCAGCCAAGATTCAGGGGGAGGAATTTTGGAAAAACTGTTTTTT; cdr3_aa: CASSQDSGGGILEKLFF
j_call: TRBJ2-1; clone_size: NA; v_call: TRBV6-5; d_call: TRBD2; cdr3_nt: TGTGCCAGCAGTTACTCTACTAGCGCCCACAATGAGCAGTTCTTC; cdr3_aa: CASSYSTSAHNEQFF
j_call: TRBJ2-3; clone_size: NA; v_call: TRBV20-1; d_call: NA; cdr3_nt: TGCAGTGTGGAGATAGATACGCAGTATTTT; cdr3_aa: CSVEIDTQYF